This T cell receptor beta chain was identified during a study of cytomegalovirus exposure and HLA in healthy donors. This CDR3 has 13 residues. Germline V lookup: CDR1 GTSNPN, CDR2 SVGIG (reference sequence). Trimming pared 0 bases from V and 6 bases from J, leaving 8 bases between. Primers: 60 Vbeta forward and 13 Jbeta reverse. TCRdb's copy holds only in-frame clones and misses some; the assay was immunoSEQ multiplex PCR. The sample carries about 190,000 clones, over 65% recorded once. Input material: PBMCs. This chain joins TRBV30 and TRBJ1-4; no clear D gene. The TCR originated in a woman in her forties or fifties in good health and CMV-seropositive. In DNA form, the CDR3 reads TGTGCCTGGAGTGTACTAGGAGATGAAAAACTGTTTTTT. As protein: CAWSVLGDEKLFF. Full variable domain (remainder filled in from reference TRBV30 and TRBJ1-4): SQTIHQWPATLVQPVGSPLSLECTVEGTSNPNLYWYRQAAGRGLQLLFYSVGIGQISSEVPQNLSASRPQDRQFILSSKKLLLSDSGFYLCAWSVLGDEKLFFGSGTQLSVL.